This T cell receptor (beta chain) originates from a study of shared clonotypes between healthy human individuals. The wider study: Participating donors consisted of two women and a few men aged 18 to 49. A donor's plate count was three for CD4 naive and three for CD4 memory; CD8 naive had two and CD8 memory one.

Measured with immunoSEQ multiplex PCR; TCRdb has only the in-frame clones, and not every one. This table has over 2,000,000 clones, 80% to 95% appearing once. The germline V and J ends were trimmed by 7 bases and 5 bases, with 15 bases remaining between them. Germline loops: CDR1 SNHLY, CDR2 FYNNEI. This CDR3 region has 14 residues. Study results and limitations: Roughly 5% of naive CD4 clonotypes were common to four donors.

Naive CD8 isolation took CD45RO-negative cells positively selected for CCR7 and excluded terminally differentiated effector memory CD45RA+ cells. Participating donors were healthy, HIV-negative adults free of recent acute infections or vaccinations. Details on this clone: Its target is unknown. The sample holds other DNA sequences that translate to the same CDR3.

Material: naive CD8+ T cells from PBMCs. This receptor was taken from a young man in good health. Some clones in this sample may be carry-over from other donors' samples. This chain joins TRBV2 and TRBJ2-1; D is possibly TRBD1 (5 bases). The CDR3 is CASIGQGSNNEQFF. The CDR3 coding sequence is TGTGCCAGCATCGGGCAGGGATCTAACAATGAGCAGTTCTTC.